The 19 T cell receptor beta chains below come from one sample, sequenced in a study of OX40 agonist ivuxolimab in advanced cancers. This table comes from immunoSEQ multiplex PCR, and its TCRdb copy is limited to in-frame clones, with some not included. The profile covers tens of thousands of clones, with roughly 88% appearing a single time and approximately 13% taken by the ten largest. The input for sequencing was CD4+ or CD8+ T cells sorted from blood, taken in a trial of the OX40 agonist ivuxolimab. The source of these receptors is an adult with an advanced solid tumor such as melanoma, head and neck, liver or kidney cancer.

V is TRBV9 and J is TRBJ1-3; maybe TRBD1 (6 bases). The ends were cut back, 0 bases at V and 4 bases at J, with 14 bases in the middle. The CDR3 sequence is 16 residues long. Germline V lookup: CDR1 SGDLS, CDR2 YYNGEE. CDR3 in amino acids: CASSVGSGAGGNTIYF. The CDR3, as DNA: TGTGCCAGCAGCGTAGGCTCGGGGGCCGGGGGAAACACCATATATTTT.

The V gene is TRBV10-3, the J gene TRBJ2-1, with 7 positions matching TRBD1. The CDR3 sequence is 14 residues long. J lost 5 bases, V lost 7 bases, and 8 bases had no gene match. Germline assignment: CDR1 ENHRY and CDR2 SYGVKD. CDR3 protein: CAIMPDRGHNEQFF. Here the CDR3 DNA reads TGTGCCATCATGCCGGATAGGGGGCACAATGAGCAGTTCTTC.

CDR3 amino acids: CATSGDWWNEQFF. In DNA, the CDR3 is TGTGCCACCAGCGGGGACTGGTGGAATGAGCAGTTCTTC. This chain links TRBV15 with TRBJ2-1, with a possible D match to TRBD2 (6 bases). The V gene lost 5 bases and the J gene lost 7 bases, with 12 bases spanning the gap. Germline V gene sequence: CDR1 LNHNV, CDR2 YYDKDF (reference sequence). The CDR3 consists of 13 residues.

In DNA, the CDR3 is TGCGCCAGCAGCCAAAACACTGAAGCTTTCTTT. Encoded protein: CASSQNTEAFF. The chain couples TRBV5-1 to TRBJ1-1, with D hard to call. CDR1 SGHRS and CDR2 YFSETQ come from the germline V gene. This CDR3 comprises 11 residues. Trimming removed 4 bases at V and 2 bases at J, with 3 bases between.

The V gene is TRBV19, the J gene TRBJ1-5; TRBD1 matches at 7 bases. CDR1 is LNHDA and CDR2 is SQIVND in the germline V gene (reference sequence). V lost 4 bases to trimming and J lost 2 bases; unmatched junction nucleotides: 5. The CDR3 extends over 15 amino acids. CDR3 residues: CASSTYGQGNQPQHF. DNA of the CDR3: TGTGCCAGTAGTACATACGGACAGGGCAATCAGCCCCAGCATTTT.

The chain is built from TRBV5-1 and TRBJ2-5; D not certain. There are 13 residues in the CDR3. Germline lookup yields CDR1 SGHRS and CDR2 YFSETQ. The ends were cut back, 0 bases at V and 5 bases at J, with 8 bases in the middle. CDR3 nucleotides: TGCGCCAGCAGCTTGGTTGTAGGCGAGACCCAGTACTTC. This gives the protein CASSLVVGETQYF.

This clone was counted a few times. This chain connects TRBV19 to TRBJ1-3, with TRBD1 as a possible D gene (5 bases). Trimming cost V 5 bases and J 4 bases, with 9 bases left between them. The CDR3 totals 13 residues. CDR1 and CDR2 (germline): LNHDA, SQIVND (reference sequence). CDR3 loop: CASSAGAGNTIYF. The DNA of the CDR3 is TGTGCCAGTAGTGCTGGGGCCGGAAACACCATATATTTT.

This clone was seen a handful of times. Here the CDR3 DNA reads TGTGCCAGCAGCTTCGGACAGGGGGCTTCAGAGACCCAGTACTTC. This codes for CASSFGQGASETQYF. This chain uses TRBV9 with TRBJ2-5; 11 bases fit TRBD1. The CDR3 has 15 residues. From germline, CDR1 is SGDLS and CDR2 YYNGEE. V lost 4 bases to trimming and J lost 4 bases; unmatched junction nucleotides: 6.

The rearrangement joins TRBV7-3 to TRBJ2-3, with D perhaps assigned TRBD1 or TRBD2 (8 bases each). CDR1 is SGHTA and CDR2 is FQGTGA in the germline V gene. The germline V and J ends were trimmed by 5 bases and 4 bases, with 28 bases remaining between them. The length of the CDR3 is 19 residues. The CDR3 here is CASSPTLRTGSGGADTQYF. CDR3 coding DNA: TGTGCCAGCAGCCCCACACTTAGGACAGGGTCGGGGGGGGCAGATACGCAGTATTTT. Variable domain in full (rest from reference TRBV7-3 and TRBJ2-3): GAGVSQTPSNKVTEKGKYVELRCDPISGHTALYWYRQSLGQGPEFLIYFQGTGAADDSGLPNDRFFAVRPEGSVSTLKIQRTERGDSAVYLCASSPTLRTGSGGADTQYFGPGTRLTVL.

This rearrangement joins TRBV7-6 to TRBJ2-1; D unresolved. The V and J ends lost 1 base and 8 bases respectively, with 6 bases between them. Germline lookup yields CDR1 SGHVS and CDR2 FNYEAQ. The CDR3 extends over 12 amino acids. CDR3: CASSLERDEQFF. CDR3 in DNA: TGTGCCAGCAGCTTAGAACGGGATGAGCAGTTCTTC.

The chain links TRBV6-9 to TRBJ2-5; D not resolved. The end of the DNA is better explained by TRBJ2-7, so the J call may be wrong. This CDR3 region has 12 residues. CDR1 is MNHGY, CDR2 SVAAGI, per germline. The CDR3 is CATTLKANEQYF. The CDR3 DNA reads as TGTGCCACCACGCTTAAGGCGAACGAGCAGTACTTC.

This clone showed up just once. The chain joins TRBV5-1 to TRBJ1-2; a possible D gene is TRBD1 (6 bases). The length of the CDR3 is 14 residues. In germline, CDR1 is SGHRS, CDR2 YFSETQ. The ends were cut back, 1 base at V and 6 bases at J, with 13 bases in the middle. Written as DNA, the CDR3 is TGCGCCAGCAGCTTGTGGGGGCAAACGAATGGCTACACCTTC. Amino acids: CASSLWGQTNGYTF.

This clone was recorded a few times. V gene TRBV19 combines with J gene TRBJ2-7; no definite D call. V was pared by 0 bases and J by 7 bases, with 22 bases between. This CDR3 is built from 17 residues. CDR1 is LNHDA and CDR2 is SQIVND in the germline V gene (reference sequence). The CDR3 coding sequence is TGTGCCAGTAGTATAGATACGAAAAAAGTCCTCTTGAGTGAGCAGTACGTC. Translation: CASSIDTKKVLLSEQYV.

This rearrangement joins TRBV11-1 to TRBJ1-1, with 7 bases lining up with TRBD1. J gave up 5 bases and V 1 base, and 4 bases lay outside the gene matches. The CDR3 covers 14 residues. Looked up from germline, CDR1 is SGHAT and CDR2 is FQDESV (reference sequence). The CDR3 here is CASSLVPGGTEAFF. The CDR3, as DNA: TGTGCCAGCAGCTTAGTTCCAGGGGGGACTGAAGCTTTCTTT.

V gene TRBV4-2 combines with J gene TRBJ2-7, with TRBD2 matching 11 bases. The V and J ends lost 3 bases and 3 bases, in that order; junction bases with no gene match: 4. The CDR3 has 15 amino acids. Germline CDR1 and CDR2: LGHNA and YNFKEQ. The CDR3 spells CASSQELAGDYEQYF. The CDR3 nucleotides read TGTGCCAGCAGCCAGGAACTAGCGGGAGACTACGAGCAGTACTTC.

This clone occurred once. Other nucleotide sequences from this sample produce the same CDR3. This rearrangement joins TRBV30 to TRBJ2-2; 8 nucleotides agree with TRBD1. Trimming at V came to 0 bases and at J to 6 bases, leaving 0 bases not matched to a gene. Looked up from germline, CDR1 is GTSNPN and CDR2 is SVGIG (reference sequence). The CDR3 is made up of 13 amino acids. This CDR3 reads CAWSVQGAGELFF. The CDR3 DNA follows: TGTGCCTGGAGTGTACAGGGGGCCGGGGAGCTGTTTTTT.

The chain joins TRBV5-1 to TRBJ2-1; D perhaps matches TRBD1 (5 bases). The V and J ends lost 7 bases and 3 bases respectively, with 11 bases between them. Germline values: CDR1 SGHRS, CDR2 YFSETQ. This CDR3 has 13 amino acids. The CDR3 nucleotides read TGCGCCAGCCAAACAGACAGCTACAATGAGCAGTTCTTC. It codes for CASQTDSYNEQFF.

The chain couples TRBV7-2 to TRBJ2-1; a weak D match, TRBD1 (5 bases). Germline V gene sequence: CDR1 SGHTA, CDR2 FQGNSA. The CDR3 length is 15 residues. With 3 bases removed from V and 9 bases from J, the gap between germline ends came to 18 bases. CDR3 in amino acids: CASSFAAGLGFEQFF. CDR3 in DNA: TGTGCCAGCAGCTTCGCTGCAGGGTTGGGGTTTGAGCAGTTCTTC.

The genes are TRBV6-1 and TRBJ1-1; tentative D call: TRBD1 (5 bases). The V and J ends lost 2 bases and 0 bases respectively, with 10 bases between them. This CDR3 has 15 residues. The germline V gene encodes CDR1 MNHNS and CDR2 SASEGT. The CDR3 region has the DNA TGTGCCAGCAGTGAATTTGGGGCCGTGAACACTGAAGCTTTCTTT. It translates to CASSEFGAVNTEAFF.